Listed here is a single T cell receptor beta chain. Its specificity is not known. Participants comprised healthy donors of bone marrow. The data originate from a study of cytomegalovirus exposure and HLA in healthy donors. Broader study findings: It was reported in a later analysis that an Asian-associated ancestry cluster showed fewer N-insertions than the roughly 660-donor mean. Presence/absence results assume similar sequencing depth per donor, which may not hold.

Primers: 60 Vbeta forward and 13 Jbeta reverse. Here immunoSEQ multiplex PCR was the method, and the copy in TCRdb shows in-frame clones only, minus some. The data show 150,000 to 200,000 clones, roughly 85% seen once. V trimming: 10 bases; J trimming: 7 bases; junction bases outside the gene matches: 17. Germline V gene data show CDR1 as LNHDA and CDR2 as SQIVND (reference sequence). The CDR3 extends over 15 amino acids. The sequence was obtained from a man younger than 35 in good health and CMV-seropositive. The sample consisted of PBMCs. The rearrangement uses TRBV19 and TRBJ2-7; 9 positions match TRBD1. In DNA, the CDR3 is TGTGCCACCCAAAAGCCGGGACAGGGTTCGGGGGAGCAGTACTTC. Amino acid sequence: CATQKPGQGSGEQYF.